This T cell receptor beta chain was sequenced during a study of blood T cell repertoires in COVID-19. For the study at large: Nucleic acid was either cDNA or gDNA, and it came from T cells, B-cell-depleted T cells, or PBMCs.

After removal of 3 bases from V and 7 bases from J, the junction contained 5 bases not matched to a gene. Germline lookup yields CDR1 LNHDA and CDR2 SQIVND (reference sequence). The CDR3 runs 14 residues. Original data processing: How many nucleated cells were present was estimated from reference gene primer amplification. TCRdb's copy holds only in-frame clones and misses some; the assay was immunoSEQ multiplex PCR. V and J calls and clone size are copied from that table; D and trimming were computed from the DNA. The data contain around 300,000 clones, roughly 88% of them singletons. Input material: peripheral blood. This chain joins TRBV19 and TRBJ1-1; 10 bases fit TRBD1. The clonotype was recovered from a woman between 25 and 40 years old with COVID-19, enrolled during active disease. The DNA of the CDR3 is TGTGCCAGTAGTATCTCCGGGACAGGGGTTGAAGCTTTCTTT. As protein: CASSISGTGVEAFF.